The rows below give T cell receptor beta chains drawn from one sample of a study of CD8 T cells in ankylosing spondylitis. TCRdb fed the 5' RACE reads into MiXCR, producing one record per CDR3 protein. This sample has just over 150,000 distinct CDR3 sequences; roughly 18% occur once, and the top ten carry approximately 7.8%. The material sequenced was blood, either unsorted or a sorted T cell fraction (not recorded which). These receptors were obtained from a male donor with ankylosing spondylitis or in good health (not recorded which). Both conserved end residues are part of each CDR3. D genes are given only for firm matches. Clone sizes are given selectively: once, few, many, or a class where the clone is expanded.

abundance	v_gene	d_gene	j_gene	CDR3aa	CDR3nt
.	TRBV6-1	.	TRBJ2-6	CASSEMGQGSSGANVLTF	TGTGCCAGCAGTGAAATGGGTCAGGGGTCGTCTGGGGCCAACGTCCTGACTTTC
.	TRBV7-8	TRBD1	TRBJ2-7	CASSLARTGSYERYF	TGTGCCAGCAGCTTAGCGAGGACAGGGTCCTACGAGCGGTACTTC
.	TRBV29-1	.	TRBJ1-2	CSVDPGQSYGYTF	TGCAGCGTTGACCCGGGACAAAGCTATGGCTACACCTTC
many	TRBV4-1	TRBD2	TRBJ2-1	CASSQYLAGYHNEQFF	TGCGCCAGCAGCCAGTATCTAGCGGGCTACCACAATGAGCAGTTCTTC
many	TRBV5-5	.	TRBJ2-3	CASSALSTDTQYF	TGTGCCAGCAGCGCACTTAGCACAGATACGCAGTATTTT
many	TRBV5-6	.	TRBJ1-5	CASSLSGAATSGNQPQHF	TGTGCCAGCAGCTTGTCAGGGGCCGCAACCTCTGGCAATCAGCCCCAGCATTTT
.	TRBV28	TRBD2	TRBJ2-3	CASRPDLLAGVPHTQYF	TGTGCCAGCAGACCAGACCTACTAGCGGGAGTTCCCCATACGCAGTATTTT
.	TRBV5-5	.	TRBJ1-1	CASSRNKNTEAFF	TGTGCCAGCAGCCGTAATAAGAACACTGAAGCTTTCTTT
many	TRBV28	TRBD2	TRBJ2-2	CASSFQGLANTGELFF	TGTGCCAGCAGTTTTCAGGGACTAGCGAACACCGGGGAGCTGTTTTTT
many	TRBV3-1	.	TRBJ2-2	CASSPLWGARGPGELFF	TGTGCCAGCAGCCCACTGTGGGGTGCAAGAGGACCCGGGGAGCTGTTTTTT
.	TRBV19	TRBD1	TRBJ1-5	CASLPRQGGSLNRNQPQHF	TGTGCCAGTCTGCCCCGACAGGGAGGAAGCCTAAATCGCAATCAGCCCCAGCATTTT
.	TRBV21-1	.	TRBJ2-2	CASSIQGESGELFF	TGTGCCAGCAGCATACAGGGCGAGTCGGGGGAGCTGTTTTTT
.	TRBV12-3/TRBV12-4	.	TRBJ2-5	CASSSLGRSGETQYF	TGTGCCAGCAGTAGCTTAGGGAGGTCGGGCGAGACCCAGTACTTC
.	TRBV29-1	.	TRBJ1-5	CSVVGGFNQPQHF	TGCAGCGTTGTAGGAGGGTTCAATCAGCCCCAGCATTTT
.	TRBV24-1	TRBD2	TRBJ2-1	CATSDPGLAGGNSYNEQFF	TGTGCCACCAGTGACCCGGGACTAGCGGGAGGGAACTCCTACAATGAGCAGTTCTTC
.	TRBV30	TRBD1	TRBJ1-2	CAWSEGAGGGYTF	TGTGCCTGGAGTGAAGGGGCAGGGGGTGGCTACACCTTC
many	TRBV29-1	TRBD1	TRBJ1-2	CSVEDLTGGSVLGGYTF	TGCAGCGTTGAAGATCTGACAGGGGGCTCAGTATTAGGTGGCTACACCTTC
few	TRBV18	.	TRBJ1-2	CASSPGEGKYGYTF	TGTGCCAGCTCACCAGGGGAGGGGAAGTATGGCTACACCTTC
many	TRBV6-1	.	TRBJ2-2	CASTISVTGSAGELFF	TGTGCCAGCACCATATCAGTAACAGGGTCTGCCGGGGAGCTGTTTTTT
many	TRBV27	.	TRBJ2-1	CASSFWSGEYNEQFF	TGTGCCAGCAGTTTTTGGAGCGGAGAGTACAATGAGCAGTTCTTC
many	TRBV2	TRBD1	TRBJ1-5	CASRTTGVVQPQHF	TGTGCCAGCAGGACAACAGGGGTGGTTCAGCCCCAGCATTTT
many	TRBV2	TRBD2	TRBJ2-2	CASSETGGRTGELFF	TGTGCCAGCAGTGAAACGGGAGGGCGCACCGGGGAGCTGTTTTTT
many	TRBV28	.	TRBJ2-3	CASSDGITDTQYF	TGTGCCAGCTCGGACGGAATCACAGATACGCAGTATTTT
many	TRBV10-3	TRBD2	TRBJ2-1	CAISDSGRIDNEQFF	TGTGCCATCAGTGATAGCGGGAGGATTGATAATGAGCAGTTCTTC
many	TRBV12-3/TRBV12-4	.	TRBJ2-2	CASSFRETGELFF	TGTGCCAGCAGTTTTCGGGAGACCGGGGAGCTGTTTTTT
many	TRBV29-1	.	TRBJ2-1	CSVDSGYNEQFF	TGCAGCGTTGATTCCGGATACAATGAGCAGTTCTTC
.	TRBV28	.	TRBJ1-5	CANSPPFQPQHF	TGTGCCAACAGTCCCCCGTTTCAGCCCCAGCATTTT
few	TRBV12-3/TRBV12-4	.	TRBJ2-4	CASSFGGLLAKNIQYF	TGTGCCAGCAGTTTCGGGGGATTACTAGCCAAAAACATTCAGTACTTC
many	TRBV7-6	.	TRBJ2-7	CASSPMGLREQYF	TGTGCCAGCAGTCCAATGGGGTTGAGGGAGCAGTACTTC
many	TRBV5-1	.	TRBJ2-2	CASSQNSGELFF	TGCGCCAGCAGCCAAAATTCCGGGGAGCTGTTTTTT
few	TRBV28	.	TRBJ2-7	CASSFNLGIDRSSYEQYF	TGTGCCAGCAGTTTTAATCTGGGGATCGACAGGAGCTCCTACGAGCAGTACTTC
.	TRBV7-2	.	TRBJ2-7	CASSLEPSTYEQYF	TGTGCCAGCAGCTTAGAGCCCTCTACCTACGAGCAGTACTTC
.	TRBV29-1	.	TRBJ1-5	CSVRAGSEGYQPQHF	TGCAGCGTGCGAGCGGGGTCGGAGGGGTATCAGCCCCAGCATTTT
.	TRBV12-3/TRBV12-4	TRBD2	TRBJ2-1	CASRPGRLAGVNEQFF	TGTGCCAGCAGGCCGGGGCGACTAGCGGGCGTCAATGAGCAGTTCTTC
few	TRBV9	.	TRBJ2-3	CASSFRGDGTDTQYF	TGTGCCAGCAGCTTCCGGGGCGATGGCACAGATACGCAGTATTTT
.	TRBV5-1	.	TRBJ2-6	CASSLDSSWANVLTF	TGCGCCAGCAGCTTGGACTCCTCCTGGGCCAACGTCCTGACTTTC
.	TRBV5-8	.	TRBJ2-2	CASSPRRGNTGELFF	TGTGCCAGCAGCCCGCGTCGGGGGAACACCGGGGAGCTGTTTTTT
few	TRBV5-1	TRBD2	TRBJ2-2	CASSYRLAGGPTTGELFF	TGCGCCAGCAGTTATAGACTAGCGGGAGGGCCCACCACCGGGGAGCTGTTTTTT
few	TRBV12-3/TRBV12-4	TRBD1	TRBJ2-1	CASSLQGAAYNEQFF	TGTGCCAGCAGTTTACAGGGGGCGGCATACAATGAGCAGTTCTTC
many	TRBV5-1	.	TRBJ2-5	CASRQGQVDETQYF	TGCGCCAGCAGACAGGGCCAGGTCGATGAGACCCAGTACTTC
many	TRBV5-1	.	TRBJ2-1	CASSLYGNEQFF	TGCGCCAGCAGCTTGTATGGCAATGAGCAGTTCTTC
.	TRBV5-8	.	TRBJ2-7	CASSPRTANYEQYF	TGTGCCAGCAGCCCCAGGACCGCAAACTACGAGCAGTACTTC
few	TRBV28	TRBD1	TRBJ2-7	CASSRTGAPTYEQYF	TGTGCCAGCAGTCGGACAGGGGCGCCAACCTACGAGCAGTACTTC
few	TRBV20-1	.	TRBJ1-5	CSARPGSSNQPQHF	TGCAGTGCTCGGCCAGGGAGTAGCAATCAGCCCCAGCATTTT
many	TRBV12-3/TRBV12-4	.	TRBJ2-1	CASSLQGPNEQFF	TGTGCCAGCAGTTTGCAGGGACCGAATGAGCAGTTCTTC
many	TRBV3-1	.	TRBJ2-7	CASSQGFGVNYEQYF	TGTGCCAGCAGCCAGGGGTTTGGGGTGAACTACGAGCAGTACTTC
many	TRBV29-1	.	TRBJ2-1	CSIWGAGDTSYNEQFF	TGCAGCATATGGGGGGCAGGGGACACCTCCTACAATGAGCAGTTCTTC
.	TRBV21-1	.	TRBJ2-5	CASSKGLGTAVQETQYF	TGTGCCAGCAGCAAAGGTCTCGGGACGGCTGTCCAAGAGACCCAGTACTTC
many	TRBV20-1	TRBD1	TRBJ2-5	CSAKLAGGRETQYF	TGCAGTGCTAAGTTGGCAGGGGGCCGAGAGACCCAGTACTTC
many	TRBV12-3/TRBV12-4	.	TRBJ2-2	CASSLVRPRNTGELFF	TGTGCCAGCAGTTTGGTCAGGCCCCGTAACACCGGGGAGCTGTTTTTT
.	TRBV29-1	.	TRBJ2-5	CSGNRDGGQETQYF	TGCAGCGGAAATAGGGATGGTGGCCAAGAGACCCAGTACTTC
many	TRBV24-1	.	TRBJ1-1	CATSRLTGEAFF	TGTGCCACCAGCAGACTCACAGGGGAAGCTTTCTTT
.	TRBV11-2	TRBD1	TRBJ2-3	CAGSTDRWSTDTQYF	TGTGCCGGCAGCACGGACAGGTGGAGCACAGATACGCAGTATTTT
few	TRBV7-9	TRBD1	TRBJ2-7	CASSSSGQGVHEQYF	TGTGCCAGCAGCTCGTCGGGACAGGGGGTCCACGAGCAGTACTTC
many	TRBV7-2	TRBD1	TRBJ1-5	CASSLGVQGGQPQHF	TGTGCCAGCAGCTTAGGGGTACAGGGGGGGCAGCCCCAGCATTTT
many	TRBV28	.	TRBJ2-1	CASTPHLSSYNEQFF	TGTGCCAGCACCCCTCACCTGAGCTCCTACAATGAGCAGTTCTTC
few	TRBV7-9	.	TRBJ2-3	CASQEISSTDTQYF	TGTGCCAGCCAGGAAATCTCTAGCACAGATACGCAGTATTTT
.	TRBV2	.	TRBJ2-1	CASSEPLAFKYNEQFF	TGTGCCAGCAGTGAACCCCTAGCGTTCAAGTACAATGAGCAGTTCTTC
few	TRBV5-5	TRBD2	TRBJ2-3	CASSDLGGGRATDTQYF	TGTGCCAGCAGCGACCTAGGTGGCGGGAGGGCGACAGATACGCAGTATTTT
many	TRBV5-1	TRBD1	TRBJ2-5	CASSKTGFIETQYF	TGCGCCAGCAGCAAGACAGGGTTTATTGAGACCCAGTACTTC